The clone carrying this T cell receptor (beta chain) has just a few counts. The antigen remains unidentified. A multiplex PCR was run with 60 Vbeta primers and 13 Jbeta primers. Produced via immunoSEQ multiplex PCR; TCRdb's table is partial and in-frame only. Of about 140,000 clones in the sample, more than 75% are singletons; the top ten hold 1.5% to 2%. These data originate in a study of cytomegalovirus exposure and HLA in healthy donors. Study observations and caveats: An ancestry cluster, one associated with Asian ancestry, reportedly showed fewer N-insertions than the roughly 700-donor mean in a later analysis.

Specimen: PBMCs. This clonotype originated in a man aged 40-55 years in good health and CMV-seronegative.

The CDR3 loop reads CASSQAHRNTEAFF. For the CDR3, the DNA is TGCGCCAGCAGCCAGGCACACAGGAACACTGAAGCTTTCTTT. The chain has TRBV4-3 and TRBJ1-1; D uncertain. Trimming took off 3 bases at V and 1 base at J, with 9 bases between the two ends. This CDR3 has 14 residues. The germline V gene encodes CDR1 LGHNA and CDR2 YSLEER.